This is a list of T cell receptor beta chains from one sample in a study of blood T cell repertoires in COVID-19. Sequenced by immunoSEQ multiplex PCR; TCRdb stores in-frame clones only, minus some. Here the sample spans approximately 300,000 clones, around 85% being singletons. Sequenced input: PBMCs or T cells enriched from blood (not recorded which). The receptors stem from a woman aged 30 to 39 who had been exposed to COVID-19. Both conserved end residues are part of each CDR3. The order of the fields is D gene, J gene, clone size, V gene, CDR3 DNA, CDR3 protein. D genes are given only for firm matches. The size entry is marked missing in some rows and otherwise reads once, few, many or a size class.

D gene: TRBD1; J gene: TRBJ2-7; clone size: -; V gene: TRBV11-2; CDR3 DNA: TGTGCCAGCAGCTTAACAGGGGCCTCCTACGAGCAGTACTTC; CDR3 protein: CASSLTGASYEQYF
D gene: TRBD2; J gene: TRBJ2-7; clone size: -; V gene: TRBV24-1; CDR3 DNA: TGTGCCACCAGTGATGAACTAGCGGGTGGGCGGGACGAGCAGTACTTC; CDR3 protein: CATSDELAGGRDEQYF
D gene: -; J gene: TRBJ1-4; clone size: -; V gene: TRBV5-1; CDR3 DNA: TGCGCCAGCAGCTCCTTCTCCTCGGAAAAACTGTTTTTT; CDR3 protein: CASSSFSSEKLFF
D gene: TRBD2; J gene: TRBJ2-7; clone size: once; V gene: TRBV5-1; CDR3 DNA: TGCGCCAGCAGCTTTTCTTCAGTGACTAGCGGCTACGAGCAGTACTTC; CDR3 protein: CASSFSSVTSGYEQYF
D gene: -; J gene: TRBJ1-4; clone size: -; V gene: TRBV2; CDR3 DNA: TGTGCCAGCAGTGTGAAAGGGAGGACTAATGAAAAACTGTTTTTT; CDR3 protein: CASSVKGRTNEKLFF
D gene: -; J gene: TRBJ1-5; clone size: once; V gene: TRBV12-5; CDR3 DNA: TGTGCTAGTTCACTAGAGGGAGTCAATCAGCCCCAGCATTTT; CDR3 protein: CASSLEGVNQPQHF
D gene: -; J gene: TRBJ2-1; clone size: -; V gene: TRBV7-9; CDR3 DNA: TGTGCCAGCAGCTTCCCTACAGGTAACAATGAGCAGTTCTTC; CDR3 protein: CASSFPTGNNEQFF
D gene: TRBD1; J gene: TRBJ1-6; clone size: -; V gene: TRBV6-1; CDR3 DNA: TGTGCCAGCAGTGAAAGGGGGCGGGATTCACCCCTCCACTTT; CDR3 protein: CASSERGRDSPLHF
D gene: TRBD2; J gene: TRBJ2-1; clone size: few; V gene: TRBV11-3; CDR3 DNA: TGTGCCAGCAGCTCCGGACTAGCGGGAGGCAATGAGCAGTTCTTC; CDR3 protein: CASSSGLAGGNEQFF
D gene: TRBD2; J gene: TRBJ2-1; clone size: -; V gene: TRBV10-1; CDR3 DNA: TGCGCCAGCAGTGAGATCGGGCTAGCGGGGGCTTCAGATGAGCAGTTCTTC; CDR3 protein: CASSEIGLAGASDEQFF
D gene: -; J gene: TRBJ1-1; clone size: -; V gene: TRBV9; CDR3 DNA: TGTGCCAGCAGCGTAGACGGACAGAACACTGAAGCTTTCTTT; CDR3 protein: CASSVDGQNTEAFF
D gene: -; J gene: TRBJ1-5; clone size: -; V gene: TRBV5-8; CDR3 DNA: TGTGCCAGCAGGGTTTCAGGCAGGGCCAAGGGATTTGCCCAGCATTTT; CDR3 protein: CASRVSGRAKGFAQHF
D gene: -; J gene: TRBJ1-1; clone size: few; V gene: TRBV7-2; CDR3 DNA: TGTGCCAGCAGCACAGGGAGTTGGTTCGAAGCTTTCTTT; CDR3 protein: CASSTGSWFEAFF
D gene: -; J gene: TRBJ2-5; clone size: -; V gene: TRBV5-1; CDR3 DNA: TGCGCCAGCAGCAAAGGGGTGGAAGAGACCCAGTACTTC; CDR3 protein: CASSKGVEETQYF
D gene: -; J gene: TRBJ1-2; clone size: -; V gene: TRBV3-1/TRBV3-2; CDR3 DNA: TGTGCCAGCAGCCAAGATATCGGGGGTTTTGGCTACACCTTC; CDR3 protein: CASSQDIGGFGYTF
D gene: -; J gene: TRBJ2-3; clone size: once; V gene: TRBV7-7; CDR3 DNA: TGTGCTAGCAGCGCGGCAGGGAAAGATACGCAGTATTTT; CDR3 protein: CASSAAGKDTQYF
D gene: -; J gene: TRBJ2-3; clone size: -; V gene: TRBV6-4; CDR3 DNA: TGTGCCAGCAGGCGGACAGTCACAGATACGCAGTATTTT; CDR3 protein: CASRRTVTDTQYF